Below, 10 T cell receptor beta chains from the same sample are listed, as sequenced in a study of CD8 T cells in Susac syndrome. Random-hexamer reverse transcription was applied to roughly 0.5 to 1 ug RNA. TCRdb processed the immunoSEQ multiplex PCR reads anew with MiXCR; each CDR3 protein has one entry. The sample shows 200,000 to 250,000 distinct CDR3 sequences, about 93% of them seen only once. The sample consisted of CD4+ T cells from PBMCs. The receptors derive from a human donor with multiple sclerosis.

V usage is TRBV9 and J usage is TRBJ1-2, with D perhaps TRBD1 (5 bases). This CDR3 is 17 amino acids long. V lost 1 base and J lost 1, with 17 bases in between. Germline V CDR1 and CDR2: SGDLS, YYNGEE. The CDR3, as DNA: TGTGCCAGCAGCGTACCCCAGGGAAGGGGAGGTAACTATGGCTACACCTTC. Translating it yields CASSVPQGRGGNYGYTF.

This sequence joins TRBV29-1 and TRBJ2-5; D is perhaps TRBD2 (6 bases). Germline assignment: CDR1 SQVTM and CDR2 ANQGSEA. The CDR3 covers 11 residues. V lost 7 bases and J 1 base, leaving 7 bases between the germline ends. CDR3 loop: CSGRGQETQYF. The DNA for the CDR3 is TGCAGCGGGAGGGGCCAAGAGACCCAGTACTTC.

The chain combines TRBV20-1 with TRBJ2-1, with no clear D. Per germline, CDR1 DFQATT and CDR2 SNEGSKA (reference sequence). The CDR3 is 13 amino acids. The CDR3 reads CSLPATIGYEQFF. The CDR3 DNA sequence: TGCAGCCTCCCGGCTACCATTGGCTATGAGCAGTTCTTC.

The chain has TRBV28 and TRBJ2-5; TRBD1 aligns across 9 bases. The CDR3 loop spans 13 amino acids. The V gene end was trimmed by 4 bases and the J gene end by 4 bases; junction bases not matched to a gene: 1. The germline V gene has CDR1 MDHEN and CDR2 SYDVKM. CDR3 DNA sequence: TGTGCCAGCAGTTGGACAGGGGTAGAGACCCAGTACTTC. Its protein product is CASSWTGVETQYF.

The chain is built from TRBV12-3 or TRBV12-4 and TRBJ2-2, with D maybe TRBD2 (6 bases). V lost 0 bases and J 4 bases, leaving 9 bases between the germline ends. The CDR3 has 15 amino acids. The CDR3 reads CASSLAGAGTGELFF. CDR3 in DNA: TGTGCCAGCAGTTTAGCGGGAGCGGGCACCGGGGAGCTGTTTTTT.

This clonotype was picked up one time. V gene TRBV6-1 combines with J gene TRBJ2-3, with unresolved D. Germline values: CDR1 MNHNS, CDR2 SASEGT. The ends were cut back, 10 bases at V and 2 bases at J, with 13 bases in the middle. This CDR3 comprises 13 residues. CDR3 protein: CATSHKDTDTQYF. The CDR3 DNA reads TGTGCCACCTCCCACAAAGACACAGATACGCAGTATTTT.

This sequence joins TRBV2 and TRBJ2-7, with D unresolved. Germline values: CDR1 SNHLY, CDR2 FYNNEI. The CDR3 covers 13 residues. V was shortened by 2 bases and J by 6 bases, with 11 bases between the two germline ends. The CDR3 loop reads CASSEQSLVEQYV. DNA of the CDR3: TGTGCCAGCAGTGAACAGTCTTTGGTCGAGCAGTACGTC.

The CDR3 region has the DNA TGCGCCAGCAGCCTGCGACAGGTTAATGAAAAACTGTTTTTT. Translating it yields CASSLRQVNEKLFF. J is TRBJ1-4 and V is TRBV5-1; possible D gene TRBD1, 6 bases. V lost 4 bases and J 4 bases, leaving 11 bases between the germline ends. The CDR3 length is 14 residues. Germline V gene lookup returns CDR1 SGHRS and CDR2 YFSETQ.

The rearrangement uses TRBV12-3 or TRBV12-4 and TRBJ2-3; TRBD2 is a possible D gene (6 bases). This CDR3 is built from 15 residues. V lost 6 bases and J lost 1, with 14 bases in between. The DNA for the CDR3 is TGTGCCAGCAGGGTCCGGGACTGGGGCACAGATACGCAGTATTTT. It translates to CASRVRDWGTDTQYF.

J is TRBJ2-3 and V is TRBV30; D possibly corresponds to TRBD2 (6 bases). Germline V lookup: CDR1 GTSNPN, CDR2 SVGIG (reference sequence). The CDR3 loop spans 15 amino acids. Trimming took off 1 base at V and 3 bases at J, with 14 bases between the two ends. The CDR3 loop is CAWSASIRGTDTQYF. The CDR3 DNA sequence: TGTGCCTGGAGTGCAAGCATTCGGGGGACAGATACGCAGTATTTT.